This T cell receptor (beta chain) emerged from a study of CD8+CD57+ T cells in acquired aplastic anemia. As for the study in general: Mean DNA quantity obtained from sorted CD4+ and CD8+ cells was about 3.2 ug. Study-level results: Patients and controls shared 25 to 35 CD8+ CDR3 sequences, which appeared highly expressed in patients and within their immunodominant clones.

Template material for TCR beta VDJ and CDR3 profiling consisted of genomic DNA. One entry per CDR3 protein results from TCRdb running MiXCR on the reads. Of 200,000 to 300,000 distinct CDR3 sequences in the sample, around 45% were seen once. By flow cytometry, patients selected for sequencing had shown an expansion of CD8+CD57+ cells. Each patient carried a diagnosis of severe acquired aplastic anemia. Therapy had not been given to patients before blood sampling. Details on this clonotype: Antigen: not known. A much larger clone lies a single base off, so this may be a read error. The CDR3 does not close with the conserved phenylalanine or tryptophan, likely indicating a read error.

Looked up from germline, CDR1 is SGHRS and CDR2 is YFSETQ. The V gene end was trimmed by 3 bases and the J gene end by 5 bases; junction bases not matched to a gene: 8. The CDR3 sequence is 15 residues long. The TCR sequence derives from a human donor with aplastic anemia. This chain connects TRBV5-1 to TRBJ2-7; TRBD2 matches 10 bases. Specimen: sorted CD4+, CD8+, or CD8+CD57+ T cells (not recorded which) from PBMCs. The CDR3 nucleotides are TGCGCCAGCAGCTCCTCTAGCGGGGGCACCCACGAGCAGTACTCC. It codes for CASSSSSGGTHEQYS.